The 31 T cell receptor beta chains reported below all come from one sample, sequenced in a study of shared clonotypes between healthy human individuals. Assay used: immunoSEQ multiplex PCR; TCRdb lists only in-frame clones, some missing. The sample has roughly 1,500,000 clones, approximately 98% seen once. Sequences were obtained from naive CD4+ T cells sorted from blood. The sample's subset: CD45RA+ positively selected. All receptors derive from a man aged 25 to 45 in good health.

The V call is TRBV18, the J call TRBJ2-7; 9 nucleotides agree with TRBD1. The V gene end was trimmed by 3 bases and the J gene end by 5 bases; junction bases not matched to a gene: 8. From germline, CDR1 is KGHSH and CDR2 LQKENI. CDR3 size: 15 residues. The CDR3 nucleotides read TGTGCCAGCTCACCGGACAGGGGCTCGGCGGACGAGCAGTACTTC. Its translation is CASSPDRGSADEQYF.

This chain uses TRBV4-2 with TRBJ2-3, with D perhaps TRBD2 (6 bases). The V gene lost 4 bases and the J gene lost 3 bases, with 14 bases spanning the gap. The CDR3 is 15 amino acids. Germline V gene lookup returns CDR1 LGHNA and CDR2 YNFKEQ. Here the CDR3 reads CASSPQTSGTDTQYF. CDR3 bases: TGTGCCAGCAGCCCCCAGACTAGTGGTACAGATACGCAGTATTTT.

The rearrangement links TRBV28 to TRBJ2-6; 7 positions match TRBD1. The CDR3 runs 18 residues. The V segment lost 6 bases and the J segment 1 base; nucleotides outside the gene matches: 12. Germline V gene lookup returns CDR1 MDHEN and CDR2 SYDVKM. CDR3 nucleotide sequence: TGTGCCAGCAGGATACCGGGACAGTCCTTTTCTGGGGCCAACGTCCTGACTTTC. Translated, it gives CASRIPGQSFSGANVLTF.

The V call is TRBV6-1, the J call TRBJ2-7, with TRBD2 matching over 7 bases. Germline lookup yields CDR1 MNHNS and CDR2 SASEGT. The CDR3 is 14 amino acids. Losses at the gene ends were 3 bases for V and 3 bases for J; bases not matched to a gene: 5. CDR3: CASSESGGSYEQYF. DNA of the CDR3: TGTGCCAGCAGTGAGTCGGGAGGTAGCTACGAGCAGTACTTC.

V gene TRBV6-1 combines with J gene TRBJ2-4; TRBD1 might be the D (6 bases). The ends were cut back, 6 bases at V and 9 bases at J, with 18 bases in the middle. Germline assignment: CDR1 MNHNS and CDR2 SASEGT. This CDR3 spans 14 amino acids. The CDR3 region has the DNA TGTGCCAGCAGCTTGCCCGGGACAAACTCCATTCAGTACTTC. Encoded protein: CASSLPGTNSIQYF.

The chain has TRBV28 and TRBJ2-7; 12 bases line up with TRBD1. This CDR3 is 17 amino acids long. CDR1 and CDR2 (germline): MDHEN, SYDVKM. Germline trimming cut 6 bases from V and 2 bases from J; bases unmatched to any gene: 11. CDR3 sequence (DNA): TGTGCCAGCAGATTGGGGACAGGGGGCCGTAATACCTACGAGCAGTACTTC. Protein: CASRLGTGGRNTYEQYF.

The gene calls are TRBV6-5 and TRBJ2-5; TRBD2 matches at 9 bases. The ends lost 8 bases at V and 1 base at J; junction bases unmatched: 5. The CDR3 is 14 amino acids. Per germline, CDR1 MNHEY and CDR2 SVGAGI. The CDR3 bases are TGTGCCAGCGGACTAGCGCAGATCCAAGAGACCCAGTACTTC. As protein: CASGLAQIQETQYF.

V gene TRBV4-1 combines with J gene TRBJ1-5; no definite D call. Trimming left V 1 base short and J 0 bases short, with 13 bases between. Germline V gene lookup returns CDR1 MGHRA and CDR2 YSYEKL. The CDR3 extends over 17 amino acids. Written as DNA, the CDR3 is TGCGCCAGCAGCCAAGGACTAGTAGGGTATAGCAATCAGCCCCAGCATTTT. Protein product: CASSQGLVGYSNQPQHF.

Note on this clone: No DNA is shown, since the ends of the CDR3 on it are uncertain; the CDR3 is the one TCRdb lists. The rearrangement joins TRBV2 to TRBJ2-3; the tabulated D call, TRBD1, remains unverified against the DNA. Germline CDR1 SNHLY, CDR2 FYNNEI. The CDR3 numbers 12 amino acids, ends counted. CDR3: CASILGTEAQYF.

The chain uses TRBV5-1 and TRBJ2-3; no definite D call. CDR3 length: 14 residues. V dropped 1 base and J dropped 2 bases, with 8 bases sitting between them. CDR1 and CDR2 from the germline V gene are SGHRS and YFSETQ. Here the CDR3 reads CASSLTEYTDTQYF. The DNA for the CDR3 is TGCGCCAGCAGCTTGACCGAGTACACAGATACGCAGTATTTT.

This clone was counted a single time. The chain links TRBV7-8 to TRBJ1-4, with D perhaps TRBD1 (5 bases). The CDR3 consists of 14 residues. The V and J ends lost 7 bases and 3 bases respectively, with 12 bases between them. In germline, CDR1 is SGHVS, CDR2 FQNEAQ. CDR3 sequence reads: CASNQGPANEKLFF. CDR3 DNA sequence: TGTGCCAGCAACCAGGGTCCGGCTAATGAAAAACTGTTTTTT.

J is TRBJ1-2 and V is TRBV10-1; D is uncertain. The CDR3 has 12 residues. The germline V gene encodes CDR1 WNHNN and CDR2 SYGVQD (reference sequence). Trimming took 3 bases from V and 8 from J, leaving 10 bases between them. The CDR3 region has the DNA TGCGCCAGCAGTGACGGGTTCCAGGGCTACACCTTC. Its protein product is CASSDGFQGYTF.

This chain joins TRBV18 and TRBJ2-2, with 7 bases lining up with TRBD2. The CDR3 consists of 16 residues. V gave up 3 bases and J gave up 2 bases; unmatched junction bases: 6. The germline gives CDR1 KGHSH, CDR2 LQKENI. The CDR3: CASSPGLAANTGELFF. CDR3 in DNA: TGTGCCAGCTCACCGGGGCTAGCGGCAAACACCGGGGAGCTGTTTTTT. Full variable domain (missing parts from reference TRBV18 and TRBJ2-2): NAGVMQNPRHLVRRRGQEARLRCSPMKGHSHVYWYRQLPEEGLKFMVYLQKENIIDESGMPKERFSAEFPKEGPSILRIQQVVRGDSAAYFCASSPGLAANTGELFFGEGSRLTVL.

The rearrangement uses TRBV5-1 and TRBJ2-1, with a possible D match to TRBD1 (5 bases). The germline V and J ends were trimmed by 0 bases and 4 bases, with 11 bases remaining between them. CDR1 SGHRS and CDR2 YFSETQ come from the germline V gene. CDR3 length: 15 residues. The CDR3 protein is CASSLDSRGYNEQFF. The CDR3 bases are TGCGCCAGCAGCTTGGACTCAAGGGGTTACAATGAGCAGTTCTTC.

The V gene is TRBV19, the J gene TRBJ2-3; 13 bases map to TRBD2. The V gene's germline CDR1 is LNHDA and CDR2 SQIVND (reference sequence). Trimming cost V 3 bases and J 1 base; bases outside gene matches: 4. CDR3 length: 17 amino acids. The CDR3 DNA reads as TGTGCCAGTAGTATCCCTGGACTAGCGGGAGGCACAGATACGCAGTATTTT. Amino acid sequence: CASSIPGLAGGTDTQYF.

This chain links TRBV5-1 with TRBJ2-7, with 11 bases lining up with TRBD1. The germline CDR1 and CDR2 sequences are SGHRS and YFSETQ. V was pared by 2 bases and J by 4 bases, with 11 bases of the junction left unmatched. The CDR3 spans 17 residues. The CDR3 here is CASSFGPWTGGAYEQYF. In DNA form, the CDR3 reads TGCGCCAGCAGCTTTGGACCTTGGACAGGGGGCGCGTACGAGCAGTACTTC. The variable domain in full, completed from reference TRBV5-1 and TRBJ2-7, reads KAGVTQTPRYLIKTRGQQVTLSCSPISGHRSVSWYQQTPGQGLQFLFEYFSETQRNKGNFPGRFSGRQFSNSRSEMNVSTLELGDSALYLCASSFGPWTGGAYEQYFGPGTRLTVT.

For this clone: Other DNA sequences in this specimen translate into the identical CDR3. The rearrangement links TRBV27 to TRBJ1-2; D unclear. This CDR3 spans 12 amino acids. V gave up 6 bases and J gave up 5 bases, with 10 bases separating them. Per the germline V gene, CDR1 is MNHEY and CDR2 is SMNVEV (reference sequence). As DNA, the CDR3 is TGTGCCAGCAGGACCGGTGGATATGGCTACACCTTC. It translates to CASRTGGYGYTF.

The chain is built from TRBV15 and TRBJ2-5; TRBD2 might be the D (6 bases). Germline loops: CDR1 LNHNV, CDR2 YYDKDF (reference sequence). The CDR3 length is 16 residues. The ends were cut back, 1 base at V and 2 bases at J, with 14 bases in the middle. CDR3 loop: CATSRGRASEQETQYF. The CDR3 DNA reads TGTGCCACCAGCAGAGGGAGGGCTAGCGAACAAGAGACCCAGTACTTC.

This clone occurred once. The V and J genes are TRBV27 and TRBJ2-1; 13 nucleotides line up with TRBD2. The germline V gene has CDR1 MNHEY and CDR2 SMNVEV (reference sequence). The CDR3 length is 18 residues. Trimming cost V 1 base and J 4 bases; bases outside gene matches: 7. The CDR3 loop is CASSLLRTSGRTYNEQFF. CDR3 nucleotide sequence: TGTGCCAGCAGTTTATTAAGGACTAGCGGGAGAACATACAATGAGCAGTTCTTC.

The rearrangement joins TRBV7-9 to TRBJ2-3; tentative D call: TRBD2 (5 bases). The CDR3 runs to 12 residues. Trimming shortened V by 3 bases and J by 12 bases, and 13 bases separated the two germline ends. Germline-derived CDR1 and CDR2 are SEHNR and FQNEAQ (reference sequence). The CDR3 nucleotides are TGTGCCAGCAGCTTGGAAGAGGGCGCCCAGTATTTT. It is translated as CASSLEEGAQYF.

This clone showed up just once. The rearrangement links TRBV18 to TRBJ2-7; 10 bases are a match to TRBD1. V trimming: 3 bases; J trimming: 10 bases; junction bases outside the gene matches: 18. Germline CDR1 KGHSH, CDR2 LQKENI. The CDR3 is made up of 17 amino acids. Written as DNA, the CDR3 is TGTGCCAGCTCACCGACGGCGGACAGGGGGGCAGCGGGGGAACAGTACTTC. Protein sequence: CASSPTADRGAAGEQYF.

The V and J genes are TRBV2 and TRBJ1-5; a possible D gene is TRBD1 (6 bases). The ends were cut back, 3 bases at V and 8 bases at J, with 17 bases in the middle. Germline assignment: CDR1 SNHLY and CDR2 FYNNEI. The CDR3 spans 15 residues. This CDR3 is CASSDYGGGSEPQHF. The CDR3 nucleotides read TGTGCCAGCAGTGATTACGGGGGGGGCTCGGAGCCCCAGCATTTT.

The chain recombines TRBV5-5 with TRBJ2-7; a weak D match, TRBD1 (6 bases). The ends were cut back, 0 bases at V and 6 bases at J, with 16 bases in the middle. Germline V gene sequence: CDR1 SGHKS, CDR2 YYEKEE (reference sequence). The CDR3 runs 15 residues. The CDR3 DNA follows: TGTGCCAGCAGCTTGGCCGCCGGGACACAATTCGAGCAGTACTTC. Its protein is CASSLAAGTQFEQYF.

V gene TRBV5-6 combines with J gene TRBJ2-5; possible D gene TRBD2, 6 bases. Germline V gives CDR1 SGHDT, CDR2 YYEEEE. CDR3 length: 15 amino acids. V was clipped by 1 base and J by 4 bases, with 14 bases between them. For the CDR3, the DNA is TGTGCCAGCAGCTTGCTGGGACGGGGAGGAGAGACCCAGTACTTC. Its translation is CASSLLGRGGETQYF.

The chain has TRBV30 and TRBJ2-3; 9 bases agree with TRBD1. Germline loops: CDR1 GTSNPN, CDR2 SVGIG (reference sequence). The CDR3 loop spans 13 amino acids. Losses at the gene ends were 7 bases for V and 7 bases for J; bases not matched to a gene: 9. The CDR3 is CASTGGRGNTQYF. The CDR3 region has the DNA TGTGCCTCGACAGGGGGAAGAGGGAATACGCAGTATTTT.

V and J are TRBV29-1 and TRBJ2-5; TRBD2 is a possible D gene (5 bases). From germline, CDR1 is SQVTM and CDR2 ANQGSEA. Trimming shortened V by 6 bases and J by 2 bases, and 10 bases separated the two germline ends. This CDR3 region has 12 residues. CDR3 residues: CSVELGQETQYF. As DNA, the CDR3 is TGCAGCGTGGAACTAGGGCAAGAGACCCAGTACTTC.

The chain recombines TRBV18 with TRBJ2-1; D is perhaps TRBD1 or TRBD2 (5 bases each). In germline, CDR1 is KGHSH, CDR2 LQKENI. The CDR3 has 15 residues. V lost 4 bases, J lost 5 bases, and 15 bases lay in between. For the CDR3, the DNA is TGTGCCAGCTCACTATCCGGGACGGCCAACAATGAGCAGTTCTTC. Translation gives CASSLSGTANNEQFF. The full variable domain, completed using reference TRBV18 and TRBJ2-1, is NAGVMQNPRHLVRRRGQEARLRCSPMKGHSHVYWYRQLPEEGLKFMVYLQKENIIDESGMPKERFSAEFPKEGPSILRIQQVVRGDSAAYFCASSLSGTANNEQFFGPGTRLTVL.

Only one count was recorded for this clone. V usage is TRBV7-8 and J usage is TRBJ2-4; 9 positions match TRBD1. Trimming at V came to 5 bases and at J to 2 bases, leaving 10 bases not matched to a gene. Germline CDR1 SGHVS, CDR2 FQNEAQ. There are 17 residues in the CDR3. The CDR3 loop is CASSGRDREKSKNIQYF. Here the CDR3 DNA reads TGTGCCAGCAGCGGCCGGGACAGGGAAAAGTCCAAAAACATTCAGTACTTC.

V gene TRBV28 combines with J gene TRBJ1-1, with a tentative D call TRBD1 (5 bases). There are 14 residues in the CDR3. Germline V CDR1 and CDR2: MDHEN, SYDVKM. The V end was cut by 7 bases, the J end by 3 bases, with 15 bases between. The CDR3 bases are TGTGCCAGCACCGGGGGTTCCGGGTACACTGAAGCTTTCTTT. This sequence encodes CASTGGSGYTEAFF.

The chain uses TRBV5-4 and TRBJ2-1; the D gene could be TRBD1 or TRBD2 (5 bases each). Germline V gives CDR1 SGHNT, CDR2 YYREEE (reference sequence). This CDR3 is 16 amino acids long. V was cut by 0 bases and J by 6 bases, with 16 bases left in between. The CDR3 sequence: CASSLAHVTAVNEQFF. Here the CDR3 DNA reads TGTGCCAGCAGCTTGGCCCATGTGACAGCGGTCAATGAGCAGTTCTTC.

V usage is TRBV9 and J usage is TRBJ2-1; D gene ambiguous. The length of the CDR3 is 15 residues. CDR1 is SGDLS, CDR2 YYNGEE, per germline. V shed 0 bases and J shed 15 bases, with 22 bases lying between them. CDR3 nucleotide sequence: TGTGCCAGCAGCGTAGAGGTAGCCAAGACCTCCTTGTTGTTCTTC. Its translation is CASSVEVAKTSLLFF.